These 18 T cell receptor beta chains were sequenced from one sample in a study of shared clonotypes between healthy human individuals. Clones were read by immunoSEQ multiplex PCR, and TCRdb kept only the in-frame ones, dropping some. The sample has about 380,000 clones; 90% to 98% are singletons. The source material was memory CD8+ T cells sorted from blood. The subset here: CD45RO+ cells pooled with CCR7-negative TemRA cells. These receptors came from a man aged 25-45 years in good health.

The chain carries TRBV23-1 and TRBJ2-5; D uncertain. TRBV23-1 is labeled an ORF, and its function is uncertain. The CDR3 is made up of 13 amino acids. Trimming took 3 bases from V and 1 from J, leaving 6 bases between them. DNA for the CDR3: TGCGCCAGCAGTCATCCGAGCCAAGAGACCCAGTACTTC. Its translation: CASSHPSQETQYF.

The gene calls are TRBV20-1 and TRBJ2-3, with D possibly matching TRBD2 (6 bases). CDR3 length: 11 residues. The V and J ends lost 6 bases and 8 bases respectively, with 12 bases between them. The germline V gene has CDR1 DFQATT and CDR2 SNEGSKA (reference sequence). CDR3 sequence (DNA): TGCAGTGCGCCGGGGGTTCGTACGCAGTATTTT. This codes for CSAPGVRTQYF.

The chain combines TRBV28 with TRBJ2-7, with D possibly TRBD2 on 6 matching bases. The CDR3 is 14 amino acids. V was shortened by 7 bases and J by 6 bases, with 19 bases between the two germline ends. Germline assignment: CDR1 MDHEN and CDR2 SYDVKM. The CDR3 region is CASKDRGGPGEQYF. DNA of the CDR3: TGTGCCAGCAAGGACCGAGGAGGGCCGGGCGAGCAGTACTTC.

The rearrangement uses TRBV7-9 and TRBJ2-7, with D perhaps matching TRBD2 (6 bases). The germline CDR1 and CDR2 sequences are SEHNR and FQNEAQ (reference sequence). The V gene lost 2 bases and the J gene lost 5 bases, with 16 bases spanning the gap. This CDR3 is built from 15 residues. The CDR3 reads CASSLWPGVFDEQYF. The DNA of the CDR3 is TGTGCCAGCAGCTTATGGCCGGGAGTATTCGACGAGCAGTACTTC. The entire variable domain, with the rest obtained from reference TRBV7-9 and TRBJ2-7, is as follows: DTGVSQNPRHKITKRGQNVTFRCDPISEHNRLYWYRQTLGQGPEFLTYFQNEAQLEKSRLLSDRFSAERPKGSFSTLEIQRTEQGDSAMYLCASSLWPGVFDEQYFGPGTRLTVT.

The rearrangement joins TRBV7-9 to TRBJ1-3, with a weak D call TRBD1 (6 bases). V lost 0 bases and J lost 0, with 9 bases in between. This CDR3 region has 16 residues. Germline V gene data show CDR1 as SEHNR and CDR2 as FQNEAQ (reference sequence). CDR3 sequence: CASSLATGGSGNTIYF. The CDR3 DNA follows: TGTGCCAGCAGCTTAGCGACAGGAGGCTCTGGAAACACCATATATTTT. The full variable domain, completed using reference TRBV7-9 and TRBJ1-3, is DTGVSQNPRHKITKRGQNVTFRCDPISEHNRLYWYRQTLGQGPEFLTYFQNEAQLEKSRLLSDRFSAERPKGSFSTLEIQRTEQGDSAMYLCASSLATGGSGNTIYFGEGSWLTVV.

V and J are TRBV7-3 and TRBJ1-1, with 7 bases aligning to TRBD1. CDR3 length: 16 amino acids. CDR1 SGHTA and CDR2 FQGTGA come from the germline V gene. Trimming at V came to 5 bases and at J to 7 bases, leaving 16 bases not matched to a gene. The CDR3 protein is CASSLRPTGEISEAFF. For the CDR3, the DNA is TGTGCCAGCAGCCTACGCCCTACAGGGGAGATTAGTGAAGCTTTCTTT.

V is TRBV27 and J is TRBJ2-5; 8 nucleotides agree with TRBD1. J was trimmed by 5 bases and V by 4 bases; bases with no gene match: 3. CDR3 length equals 13 residues. Per the germline V gene, CDR1 is MNHEY and CDR2 is SMNVEV (reference sequence). CDR3 sequence: CASSSTGVETQYF. In DNA, the CDR3 is TGTGCCAGCAGTTCGACAGGGGTCGAGACCCAGTACTTC.

On this clone: At one of its ends the junction is not consistent with the germline gene, which may arise from a read error. Different DNA sequences within this sample yield the same CDR3. The chain links TRBV7-8 to TRBJ1-3; D is ambiguous. This CDR3 is 13 amino acids long. In germline, CDR1 is SGHVS, CDR2 FQNEAQ. The CDR3: CASTPLTGNTIYF. For the CDR3, the DNA is TGCGCCAGCACCCCGTTGACTGGAAACACCATATATTTT.

This clone was counted a single time. The chain uses TRBV7-9 and TRBJ1-3; the D gene is possibly TRBD1 (5 bases). From germline, CDR1 is SEHNR and CDR2 FQNEAQ (reference sequence). V lost 2 bases, J lost 2 bases, and 7 bases lay in between. The CDR3 is made up of 14 amino acids. CDR3 loop: CASSLQGTGNTIYF. DNA for the CDR3: TGTGCCAGCAGCTTACAGGGCACTGGAAACACCATATATTTT.

The chain uses TRBV5-1 and TRBJ1-1, with TRBD1 as a possible D gene (5 bases). CDR3 length: 13 amino acids. V was trimmed by 4 bases and J by 4 bases, leaving 11 bases between them. Germline CDR1 is SGHRS and CDR2 is YFSETQ. The CDR3 is CASSRDRGTEAFF. The CDR3, as DNA: TGCGCCAGCAGCCGAGACAGAGGCACTGAAGCTTTCTTT.

Of note for this clone: This sample also contains other DNA sequences that code for the same CDR3. The genes are TRBV10-3 and TRBJ2-7; unclear D gene. From germline, CDR1 is ENHRY and CDR2 SYGVKD. The CDR3 loop spans 14 amino acids. Trimming took 0 bases from V and 2 from J, leaving 8 bases between them. CDR3 residues: CAISESGGPYEQYF. CDR3 coding DNA: TGTGCCATCAGTGAGTCGGGCGGTCCCTACGAGCAGTACTTC.

The rearrangement joins TRBV2 to TRBJ2-3; 7 nucleotides align to TRBD2. The CDR3 is made up of 14 amino acids. In germline, CDR1 is SNHLY, CDR2 FYNNEI. CDR3 DNA sequence: TGTGCGACGCGGGAGTCTCCTTACACAGATACGCAGTATTTT. It encodes CATRESPYTDTQYF.

This chain uses TRBV28 with TRBJ2-1, with 9 bases lining up with TRBD2. J was trimmed by 4 bases and V by 10 bases; bases with no gene match: 8. The germline V gene has CDR1 MDHEN and CDR2 SYDVKM. The CDR3 extends over 14 amino acids. In DNA, the CDR3 is TGTGCCACCTGTAGCGGGAGCCTGTACAATGAGCAGTTCTTC. It codes for CATCSGSLYNEQFF.

The chain combines TRBV10-3 with TRBJ2-5, with 7 bases that match TRBD1. V trimming: 10 bases; J trimming: 1 base; junction bases outside the gene matches: 6. Germline V lookup: CDR1 ENHRY, CDR2 SYGVKD. The CDR3 is made up of 13 amino acids. The DNA of the CDR3 is TGTGCCACCAACGACAGGGCCCAAGAGACCCAGTACTTC. Its translation: CATNDRAQETQYF.

The CDR3, as DNA: TGCAGTGCTAGAATAGGGCATGAGCAGTTCTTC. It specifies CSARIGHEQFF. The V call is TRBV20-1, the J call TRBJ2-1; no clear D. The CDR3 has 11 residues. V lost 2 bases and J 8 bases, leaving 7 bases between the germline ends. Germline lookup yields CDR1 DFQATT and CDR2 SNEGSKA (reference sequence).

Notes on this clone: Other DNA sequences within the sample encode an identical CDR3. The V call is TRBV5-1, the J call TRBJ1-2, with D possibly TRBD1 on 6 matching bases. Trimming removed 0 bases at V and 3 bases at J, with 12 bases between. Per germline, CDR1 SGHRS and CDR2 YFSETQ. The CDR3 sequence is 15 residues long. DNA for the CDR3: TGCGCCAGCAGCTTGGCCAGGACAGCGCACTATGGCTACACCTTC. Protein sequence: CASSLARTAHYGYTF.

This chain joins TRBV7-3 and TRBJ2-1; D is ambiguous. From germline, CDR1 is SGHTA and CDR2 FQGTGA. V lost 0 bases and J lost 10, with 10 bases in between. This CDR3 contains 13 residues. The CDR3 loop reads CASSLTSQDEQFF. The CDR3 nucleotides read TGTGCCAGCAGCTTAACCTCCCAGGACGAGCAGTTCTTC.

This chain connects TRBV19 to TRBJ1-5; 7 bases align to TRBD1. Germline V CDR1 and CDR2: LNHDA, SQIVND (reference sequence). J was trimmed by 0 bases and V by 3 bases; bases with no gene match: 14. This CDR3 spans 19 amino acids. DNA of the CDR3: TGTGCCAGTAGTATGAGGGGGCTGACAGGAACGATTAGCAATCAGCCCCAGCATTTT. Its translation is CASSMRGLTGTISNQPQHF.